This entry describes one T cell receptor (beta chain). The CDR3 totals 16 residues. V lost 4 bases and J lost 4, with 17 bases in between. From germline, CDR1 is SGDLS and CDR2 YYNGEE. The sample belongs to a study of blood T cell repertoires in COVID-19. As for the study in general: PBMCs, B-cell-depleted T cells, or T cells provided the cDNA or gDNA that made up the material.

Per the study methods: It was from reference gene primer amplification that nucleated cell counts were estimated. Assay: immunoSEQ multiplex PCR; the TCRdb copy retains only in-frame clones and omits some. Clone size and the V and J calls come from that table; the DNA yielded D and trimming. The data show some 150,000 clones, approximately 86% seen once. The sample consisted of peripheral blood. The sequence was collected from a woman aged 60-75 years with active or convalescent COVID-19. V usage is TRBV9 and J usage is TRBJ1-4; D gene unclear. The CDR3 bases are TGTGCCAGCAGCTTCTCCTTCTCGGGGATTAATGAAAAACTGTTTTTT. It yields the protein CASSFSFSGINEKLFF.